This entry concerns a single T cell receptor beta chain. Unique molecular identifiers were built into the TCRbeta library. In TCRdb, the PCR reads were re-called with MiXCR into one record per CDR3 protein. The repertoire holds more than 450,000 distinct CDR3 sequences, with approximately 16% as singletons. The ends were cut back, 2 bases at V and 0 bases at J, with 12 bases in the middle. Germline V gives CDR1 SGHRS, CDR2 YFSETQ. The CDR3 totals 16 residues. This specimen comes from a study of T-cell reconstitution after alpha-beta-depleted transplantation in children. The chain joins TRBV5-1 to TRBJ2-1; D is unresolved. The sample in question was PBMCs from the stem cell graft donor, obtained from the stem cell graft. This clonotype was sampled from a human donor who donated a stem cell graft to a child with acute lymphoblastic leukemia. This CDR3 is CASSLTVAVSYNEQFF. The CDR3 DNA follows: TGCGCCAGCAGCTTAACCGTAGCAGTCTCCTACAATGAGCAGTTCTTC.